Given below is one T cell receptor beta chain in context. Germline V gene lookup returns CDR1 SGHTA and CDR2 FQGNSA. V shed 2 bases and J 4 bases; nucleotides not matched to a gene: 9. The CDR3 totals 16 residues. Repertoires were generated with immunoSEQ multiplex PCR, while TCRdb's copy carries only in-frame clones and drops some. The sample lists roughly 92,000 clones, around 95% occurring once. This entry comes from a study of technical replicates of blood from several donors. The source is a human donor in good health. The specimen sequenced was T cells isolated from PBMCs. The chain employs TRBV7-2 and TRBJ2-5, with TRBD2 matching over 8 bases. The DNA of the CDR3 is TGTGCCAGCAGCTTAAAGTACGGGAGGGCCGGAGAGACCCAGTACTTC. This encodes CASSLKYGRAGETQYF.